A single sample is the source of the 22 T cell receptor beta chains below, sequenced in a study of blood T cell repertoires in COVID-19. Assay: immunoSEQ multiplex PCR; the TCRdb copy retains only in-frame clones and omits some. Of 40,000 to 50,000 clones in the sample, roughly 78% are singletons; the top ten hold about 25%. Source material: peripheral blood. These receptors were obtained from a man between 70 and 80 years old with acute or convalescent COVID-19.

The V call is TRBV11-2, the J call TRBJ1-4, with D possibly being TRBD1 (5 bases). Germline assignment: CDR1 SGHAT and CDR2 FQNNGV. The CDR3 runs to 15 residues. V lost 1 base and J lost 7, with 13 bases in between. The CDR3 nucleotides read TGTGCCAGCAGCTTAGTAGGCGGGACGGGTGAAAAACTGTTTTTT. Translated: CASSLVGGTGEKLFF.

This clone was seen more than once but under ten times. This chain links TRBV4-2 with TRBJ2-5; TRBD1 aligns across 10 bases. Looked up from germline, CDR1 is LGHNA and CDR2 is YNFKEQ. V dropped 8 bases and J dropped 4; count of bases not matched to a gene: 19. This CDR3 has 18 residues. DNA for the CDR3: TGTGCCAGCTCACAACCGGGACAGGGGATTCGTGGGACAGAGACCCAGTACTTC. Encoded protein: CASSQPGQGIRGTETQYF.

The V call is TRBV4-2, the J call TRBJ1-6, with 7 positions matching TRBD1. V shed 0 bases and J 7 bases; nucleotides not matched to a gene: 6. Looked up from germline, CDR1 is LGHNA and CDR2 is YNFKEQ. This CDR3 has 16 amino acids. Written as DNA, the CDR3 is TGTGCCAGCAGCCAAGACCTAGGACAGGCCAATTCACCCCTCCACTTT. It translates to CASSQDLGQANSPLHF.

V and J are TRBV28 and TRBJ2-3, with D tentatively TRBD2 (7 bases). The CDR3 consists of 15 residues. Germline CDR1 is MDHEN and CDR2 is SYDVKM. Trimming shortened V by 4 bases and J by 7 bases, and 18 bases separated the two germline ends. The CDR3 nucleotides read TGTGCCAGCAGTTCCCCCGGGGGGCTCAGTCATACGCAGTATTTT. It encodes CASSSPGGLSHTQYF.

The rearrangement joins TRBV5-6 to TRBJ1-1; no clear D. Trimming left V 0 bases short and J 5 bases short, with 8 bases between. Germline V gives CDR1 SGHDT, CDR2 YYEEEE. This CDR3 has 13 amino acids. For the CDR3, the DNA is TGTGCCAGCAGCTTGGTTCTAGGAACTGAAGCTTTCTTT. It codes for CASSLVLGTEAFF.

The chain combines TRBV3-1 (or the pseudogene TRBV3-2) with TRBJ1-4; no definite D call. CDR1 LGHDT and CDR2 YNNKEL come from the germline V gene (reference sequence). This CDR3 region has 14 residues. V lost 10 bases and J lost 7, with 19 bases in between. CDR3 sequence: CATSITGVSEKLFF. For the CDR3, the DNA is TGTGCCACAAGCATTACCGGGGTCAGTGAAAAACTGTTTTTT.

The chain combines TRBV7-9 with TRBJ2-1, with D maybe TRBD2 (6 bases). Germline V gene lookup returns CDR1 SEHNR and CDR2 FQNEAQ (reference sequence). V lost 1 base and J 2 bases, leaving 12 bases between the germline ends. This CDR3 has 16 residues. CDR3 sequence (DNA): TGTGCCAGCAGCTTAGTATGGAGGGAGCCCTACAATGAGCAGTTCTTC. This codes for CASSLVWREPYNEQFF.

The gene calls are TRBV28 and TRBJ2-2; TRBD2 matches 7 bases. With 8 bases clipped from V and 2 bases from J, the junction kept 8 bases outside the gene matches. The CDR3 is 15 residues long. The germline V gene has CDR1 MDHEN and CDR2 SYDVKM. For the CDR3, the DNA is TGTGCCAGCCAACAAGGGACTATAAACACCGGGGAGCTGTTTTTT. Translating it yields CASQQGTINTGELFF.

The chain links TRBV7-8 to TRBJ2-5; possible D gene TRBD2, 5 bases. This CDR3 region has 17 residues. The V gene lost 0 bases and the J gene lost 2 bases, with 16 bases spanning the gap. Germline V gives CDR1 SGHVS, CDR2 FQNEAQ. CDR3 in DNA: TGTGCCAGCAGCTTAGCGGCCAGCGGAGCCAATCAAGAGACCCAGTACTTC. This gives the protein CASSLAASGANQETQYF.

This chain uses TRBV3-1 (or the pseudogene TRBV3-2) with TRBJ1-1; 10 nucleotides match TRBD1. V was clipped by 5 bases and J by 7 bases; unmatched bases: 13. The CDR3 has 16 residues. Germline assignment: CDR1 LGHDT and CDR2 YNNKEL (reference sequence). DNA for the CDR3: TGTGCCAGCAGCAGCGGGACAGGGGATCGGAGGGGTGAAGCTTTCTTT. Its protein is CASSSGTGDRRGEAFF.

The V call is TRBV27, the J call TRBJ2-3; possible D gene TRBD2, 6 bases. The V gene's germline CDR1 is MNHEY and CDR2 SMNVEV (reference sequence). V was clipped by 5 bases and J by 7 bases, with 16 bases between them. The CDR3 spans 14 residues. CDR3 DNA sequence: TGTGCCAGCAGTATCCGGGACTTTTCATATACGCAGTATTTT. Amino acids: CASSIRDFSYTQYF.

The chain couples TRBV7-6 to TRBJ2-7; 8 nucleotides align to TRBD1. The ends lost 5 bases at V and 1 base at J; junction bases unmatched: 7. The CDR3 extends over 15 amino acids. Germline V gives CDR1 SGHVS, CDR2 FNYEAQ. Written as DNA, the CDR3 is TGTGCCAGCAGCGCAACAGGGGGGATTTCCTACGAGCAGTACTTC. Translation: CASSATGGISYEQYF. The variable domain in full, completed from reference TRBV7-6 and TRBJ2-7, reads GAGVSQSPRYKVTKRGQDVALRCDPISGHVSLYWYRQALGQGPEFLTYFNYEAQQDKSGLPNDRFSAERPEGSISTLTIQRTEQRDSAMYRCASSATGGISYEQYFGPGTRLTVT.

The rearrangement links TRBV5-1 to TRBJ2-3, with 9 bases identical to TRBD1. After removal of 0 bases from V and 6 bases from J, the junction contained 5 bases not matched to a gene. The CDR3 is 15 residues long. Germline V CDR1 and CDR2: SGHRS, YFSETQ. The chain's CDR3 is CASSLGDRVKDTQYF. The CDR3 DNA is TGCGCCAGCAGCTTGGGGGACAGGGTCAAGGATACGCAGTATTTT. The whole variable domain, filled in from reference TRBV5-1 and TRBJ2-3, reads KAGVTQTPRYLIKTRGQQVTLSCSPISGHRSVSWYQQTPGQGLQFLFEYFSETQRNKGNFPGRFSGRQFSNSRSEMNVSTLELGDSALYLCASSLGDRVKDTQYFGPGTRLTVL.

The J gene is TRBJ2-7, the V gene TRBV28; the D is unclear. CDR1 is MDHEN, CDR2 SYDVKM, per germline. CDR3 size: 12 residues. V gave up 3 bases and J gave up 2 bases, with 5 bases separating them. The CDR3 DNA reads as TGTGCCAGCAGTTTCCTCCCCTACGAGCAGTACTTC. This translates into CASSFLPYEQYF.

This rearrangement joins TRBV6-5 to TRBJ1-5; maybe TRBD1 (5 bases). The V and J ends lost 6 bases and 0 bases respectively, with 9 bases between them. The CDR3 spans 14 residues. Germline V gives CDR1 MNHEY, CDR2 SVGAGI. CDR3 amino acids: CASRGGYSNQPQHF. The CDR3 DNA reads as TGTGCCAGCAGGGGGGGTTATAGCAATCAGCCCCAGCATTTT.

The rearrangement uses TRBV5-4 and TRBJ2-7; perhaps TRBD2 as D (5 bases). The CDR3 spans 14 residues. The germline CDR1 and CDR2 sequences are SGHNT and YYREEE (reference sequence). V was trimmed by 0 bases and J by 7 bases, leaving 14 bases between them. The CDR3 DNA reads TGTGCCAGCAGCTTGGGGCTTCGGGGATGGGAGCAGTACTTC. It translates to CASSLGLRGWEQYF.

The V gene is TRBV6-5, the J gene TRBJ2-3; tentative D call: TRBD1 (5 bases). Germline CDR1 and CDR2: MNHEY and SVGAGI. Between the trimmed V and J ends, which lost 8 bases and 4 bases, there was a span of 13 bases. The CDR3 runs to 13 residues. The CDR3 DNA reads TGTGCCAGCCGCCTTGGGGCGGCAGATACGCAGTATTTT. It translates to CASRLGAADTQYF.

This clone was detected a few times. This chain connects TRBV28 to TRBJ2-5, with TRBD1 as a possible D gene (6 bases). The CDR3 is 13 residues long. Germline V gene lookup returns CDR1 MDHEN and CDR2 SYDVKM. V lost 8 bases and J 5 bases, leaving 15 bases between the germline ends. CDR3 DNA: TGTGCCAGCCAGAGGGGGACGGTGGAGACCCAGTACTTC. This codes for CASQRGTVETQYF.

This clone was seen a handful of times. The chain combines TRBV7-2 with TRBJ2-3, with TRBD2 matching over 8 bases. The CDR3 sequence is 16 residues long. Germline CDR1 is SGHTA and CDR2 is FQGNSA. V dropped 5 bases and J dropped 2; count of bases not matched to a gene: 9. CDR3 DNA sequence: TGTGCCAGCAGCGAGAAAGCGGGGGACTTCACAGATACGCAGTATTTT. Translation: CASSEKAGDFTDTQYF.

In DNA, the CDR3 is TGTGCCAGCACCCTCTTTAATAAGAGTCCCCAGCATTTT. As protein: CASTLFNKSPQHF. The rearrangement links TRBV12-3 or TRBV12-4 to TRBJ1-5; unclear D gene. This CDR3 is 13 amino acids long. Trimming left V 7 bases short and J 10 bases short, with 17 bases between.

The rearrangement links TRBV27 to TRBJ2-1, with 8 bases lining up with TRBD1. J lost 12 bases, V lost 7 bases, and 20 bases had no gene match. The germline gives CDR1 MNHEY, CDR2 SMNVEV (reference sequence). CDR3 size: 16 residues. CDR3 protein: CASTFPDRDLCCGQFF. Written as DNA, the CDR3 is TGTGCCAGCACGTTCCCGGACAGGGACCTATGTTGTGGGCAGTTCTTC.

Turning to this clone: Other DNA sequences within the sample encode an identical CDR3. In DNA form, the CDR3 reads TGTGCCAGTAGTGGGGGGCGGGGGGGCTACAATGAGCAGTTCTTC. As protein: CASSGGRGGYNEQFF. V and J are TRBV19 and TRBJ2-1; 9 nucleotides agree with TRBD2. Germline CDR1 reads LNHDA; CDR2 reads SQIVND (reference sequence). The CDR3 is 15 residues long. The V gene end was trimmed by 5 bases and the J gene end by 3 bases; junction bases not matched to a gene: 5.